These 12 T cell receptor beta chains originate from one sample sequenced in a study of T cell repertoires in cytomegalovirus infection. MiXCR, run by TCRdb on the reads, gives a single entry per CDR3 protein. The table has approximately 490,000 distinct CDR3 sequences, about 11% seen once. The specimen sequenced was PBMCs. The receptors stem from a human donor in good health (CMV status not recorded). Some clones in this sample may be carry-over from other donors' samples.

Many counts were recorded for this clonotype. The V call is TRBV6-6, the J call TRBJ1-6; D unclear. In germline, CDR1 is MNHNY, CDR2 SVGAGI (reference sequence). The CDR3 is made up of 14 amino acids. Trimming left V 5 bases short and J 13 bases short, with 18 bases between. The CDR3, as DNA: TGTGCCAGCAGTGATGGAGGTCGAAGCCGCCCCCTCCACTTT. Translated, it gives CASSDGGRSRPLHF.

This clonotype was recorded at least ten times. This chain's CDR3 is CASSSGLAKTGELFF. Here the CDR3 DNA reads TGTGCCAGCAGCTCCGGACTAGCAAAGACCGGGGAGCTGTTTTTT. J is TRBJ2-2 and V is TRBV11-3; 8 nucleotides align to TRBD2. Looked up from germline, CDR1 is SGHNT and CDR2 is YENEEA. This CDR3 comprises 15 residues. The trim removed 4 bases at V and 5 bases at J, leaving 6 bases unmatched.

There are many counts of this clonotype. V gene TRBV20-1 combines with J gene TRBJ1-2, with TRBD1 matching over 11 bases. The CDR3 extends over 14 amino acids. Germline V gene lookup returns CDR1 DFQATT and CDR2 SNEGSKA (reference sequence). V lost 1 base and J lost 7; bases outside the gene matches: 5. CDR3 protein: CSARGGQGVSGYTF. CDR3 nucleotides: TGCAGTGCTAGAGGGGGACAGGGGGTTTCTGGCTACACCTTC.

This clonotype was detected ten times or more. The V and J genes are TRBV28 and TRBJ2-2; TRBD2 matches 10 bases. The CDR3 extends over 17 amino acids. The germline V gene encodes CDR1 MDHEN and CDR2 SYDVKM. V gave up 1 base and J gave up 4 bases; unmatched junction bases: 6. For the CDR3, the DNA is TGTGCCAGCAGTTTATCCTCGGGACTAGCGAGCACCGGGGAGCTGTTTTTT. Protein product: CASSLSSGLASTGELFF.

The chain recombines TRBV6-6 with TRBJ1-5; D perhaps matches TRBD1 (5 bases). V shed 3 bases and J shed 4 bases, with 13 bases lying between them. The CDR3 totals 15 residues. Looked up from germline, CDR1 is MNHNY and CDR2 is SVGAGI (reference sequence). CDR3 protein: CASSYGGRGNQPQHF. Here the CDR3 DNA reads TGTGCCAGCAGTTATGGGGGTAGGGGAAATCAGCCCCAGCATTTT.

The sample holds many counts of this clonotype. V and J are TRBV6-1 and TRBJ1-4; no firm D call. Germline CDR1 is MNHNS and CDR2 is SASEGT. Trimming took off 6 bases at V and 4 bases at J, with 9 bases between the two ends. This CDR3 has 13 residues. The CDR3 here is CASSRVINEKLFF. The CDR3 DNA follows: TGTGCCAGCAGCCGGGTCATTAATGAAAAACTGTTTTTT.

This clonotype was observed many times. The J gene is TRBJ2-7, the V gene TRBV7-9; 7 bases fit TRBD1. The V gene's germline CDR1 is SEHNR and CDR2 FQNEAQ (reference sequence). The junction had 6 bases not matched to a gene; V was cut back by 7 bases and J by 3 bases. This CDR3 has 13 residues. CDR3 sequence (DNA): TGTGCCAGCACCGGGGACAGAATCTACGAGCAGTACTTC. Protein: CASTGDRIYEQYF.

This clonotype has just a few counts. CDR3 nucleotide sequence: TGTGCCAGCAGTTTTAGGGGGCTGAACAATCAGCCCCAGCATTTT. Protein sequence: CASSFRGLNNQPQHF. V gene TRBV12-3 or TRBV12-4 combines with J gene TRBJ1-5; 7 nucleotides line up with TRBD1. After removal of 3 bases from V and 3 bases from J, the junction contained 5 bases not matched to a gene. This CDR3 contains 15 residues.

The sample holds many counts of this clonotype. This sequence joins TRBV10-3 and TRBJ1-1, with unresolved D. Germline loops: CDR1 ENHRY, CDR2 SYGVKD. This CDR3 is 13 amino acids long. The V gene lost 6 bases and the J gene lost 0 bases, with 8 bases spanning the gap. DNA for the CDR3: TGTGCCATCAGCCTCGGGATGAACACTGAAGCTTTCTTT. Translated, it gives CAISLGMNTEAFF.

This clonotype has at least ten counts. J is TRBJ1-1 and V is TRBV15; D unclear. Germline V gene data show CDR1 as LNHNV and CDR2 as YYDKDF (reference sequence). The CDR3 covers 15 residues. The V gene lost 0 bases and the J gene lost 5 bases, with 13 bases spanning the gap. CDR3 protein: CATSRDLGAGTEAFF. For the CDR3, the DNA is TGTGCCACCAGCAGAGATCTGGGCGCCGGAACTGAAGCTTTCTTT.

This clonotype came up many times. This rearrangement joins TRBV28 to TRBJ2-3; no definite D call. This CDR3 contains 14 residues. Looked up from germline, CDR1 is MDHEN and CDR2 is SYDVKM. V lost 7 bases and J 0 bases, leaving 11 bases between the germline ends. CDR3 in amino acids: CASIDGGSTDTQYF. DNA for the CDR3: TGTGCCAGCATAGACGGCGGTAGCACAGATACGCAGTATTTT.

This clonotype was counted ten times or more. The rearrangement links TRBV7-2 to TRBJ1-1; a possible D gene is TRBD1 (5 bases). Deletions cut 2 bases from V and 2 bases from J, with 12 bases between. Germline CDR1 reads SGHTA; CDR2 reads FQGNSA. The CDR3 runs 15 residues. CDR3: CASSLTLGGNTEAFF. The CDR3 nucleotides read TGTGCCAGCAGCTTAACTCTGGGGGGAAACACTGAAGCTTTCTTT.